This T cell receptor beta chain was captured in a study of T cell repertoires in cytomegalovirus infection. Study-wide context: It can be stated that public TCR beta signatures indicated CMV infection as well as a matching HLA type.

One entry per CDR3 protein, called by TCRdb with MiXCR from the reads. Of roughly 640,000 distinct CDR3 sequences in the sample, around 24% are singletons; the top ten hold 8%. This clonotype was observed a few times. Its cognate antigen is unknown. Between the trimmed V and J ends, which lost 10 bases and 1 base, there was a span of 13 bases. Germline V gene data show CDR1 as MNHNS and CDR2 as SASEGT. The CDR3 runs 13 residues. Study outcomes and limitations: Dominant in the ex vivo response were TCR beta clonotypes restricted by HLA-C and specific for CMV.

This rearrangement joins TRBV6-1 to TRBJ1-1, with a possible D match to TRBD1 (5 bases). Source material: CD8+ T cells from PBMCs. This receptor was taken from a human donor in good health (CMV status not recorded). Some clones in this sample may be carry-over from other donors' samples. The CDR3 DNA reads TGTGCCACCGGACCCAGGGAGAACACTGAAGCTTTCTTT. Its translation: CATGPRENTEAFF.